The rows below give T cell receptor beta chains drawn from one sample of a study of spatial heterogeneity in lung cancer. TCRdb fed the 5' RACE reads into MiXCR, producing one record per CDR3 protein. The data hold roughly 49,000 distinct CDR3 sequences, with over 5.5% observed a single time. The sequenced sample was PBMCs, obtained at surgery. These receptors were collected from a female donor with early-stage non-small cell lung cancer. The CDR3 runs from the conserved cysteine through the conserved F or W. The D gene is left open where the match is weak. Clone size appears in some rows only: once, few, many, or a class for an expanded clone.

TRBJ2-3	10	many	.	TRBV29-1	TGCAGCGTTGAAAGGGATACGCAGTATTTT	CSVERDTQYF
TRBJ2-7	11	many	.	TRBV14	TGTGCCAGGGTTCCAGGTCCCGAGCAGTACTTC	CARVPGPEQYF
TRBJ2-7	13	many	.	TRBV6-2/TRBV6-3	TGTGCCAGCAGTCCCCGGAGCTCCTACGAGCAGTACTTC	CASSPRSSYEQYF
TRBJ2-3	16	many	TRBD1	TRBV7-4	TGTGCCAGCAGCCCCCGGGGACAGACTAGCACAGATACGCAGTATTTT	CASSPRGQTSTDTQYF
TRBJ1-5	15	many	.	TRBV6-6	TGTGCCAGCAGTTACTCGAACCCGTCCAATCAGCCCCAGCATTTT	CASSYSNPSNQPQHF
TRBJ2-5	13	many	.	TRBV4-1	TGCGCCAGCAGCCAAGGGGCCCAGGGGACCCAGTACTTC	CASSQGAQGTQYF
TRBJ2-2	14	many	.	TRBV3-1	TGTGCCAGCAGCCAAGGGCCGGTCACCGGGGAGCTGTTTTTT	CASSQGPVTGELFF
TRBJ1-1	13	few	.	TRBV7-9	TGTGCCTCAGCCTTCGGGGGAAACACTGAAGCTTTCTTT	CASAFGGNTEAFF
TRBJ1-4	14	few	.	TRBV28	TGTGCCAGCAGTTTAGGGGTGGAGGACAAAAAACTGTTTTTT	CASSLGVEDKKLFF
TRBJ2-2	11	many	.	TRBV19	TGTGCCAGTAGTAACACCGGGGAGCTGTTTTTT	CASSNTGELFF
TRBJ1-4	15	few	TRBD1	TRBV12-3/TRBV12-4	TGTGCCAGCAGTCTCGGACAGGGAAGGTCCGAAAAACTGTTTTTT	CASSLGQGRSEKLFF
TRBJ1-2	14	few	.	TRBV7-2	TGTGCCAGCAGTTGGGACTCCCGGGGCTATGGCTACACCTTC	CASSWDSRGYGYTF
TRBJ1-1	16	many	.	TRBV7-8	TGTGCCAGCAGCTTAAGACTGGGAGCGATGAACACTGAAGCTTTCTTT	CASSLRLGAMNTEAFF
TRBJ2-5	14	.	TRBD2	TRBV28	TGTGCCAGCAGGAGCGGGGGGGCAGGAGGGACCCAGTACTTC	CASRSGGAGGTQYF
TRBJ1-4	14	many	.	TRBV6-1	TGTGCCAGCAGTGACAGTTGGGGAAATGAAAAACTGTTTTTT	CASSDSWGNEKLFF
TRBJ2-5	13	many	.	TRBV5-1	TGCGCCAGCAGCACGCGATTGGAAGAGACCCAGTACTTC	CASSTRLEETQYF